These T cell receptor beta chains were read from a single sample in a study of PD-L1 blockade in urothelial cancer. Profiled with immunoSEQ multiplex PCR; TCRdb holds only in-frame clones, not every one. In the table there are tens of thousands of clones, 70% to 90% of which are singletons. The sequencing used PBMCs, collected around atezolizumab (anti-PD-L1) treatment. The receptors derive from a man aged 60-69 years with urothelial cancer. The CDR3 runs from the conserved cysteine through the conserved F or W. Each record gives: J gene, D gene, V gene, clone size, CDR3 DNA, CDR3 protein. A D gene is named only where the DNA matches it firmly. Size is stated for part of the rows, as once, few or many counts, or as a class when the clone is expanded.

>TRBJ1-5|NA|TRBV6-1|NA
TGTGCCAGCAGTGCCGACAGTTATAGCAATCAGCCCCAGCATTTT
CASSADSYSNQPQHF
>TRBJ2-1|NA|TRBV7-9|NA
TGTGCCAGCAGCTTGAAGGAGGCTTACAATGAGCAGTTCTTC
CASSLKEAYNEQFF
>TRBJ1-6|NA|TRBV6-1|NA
TGTGCCAGCAGAAAAGTAACAGGTGATAATTCACCCCTCCACTTT
CASRKVTGDNSPLHF
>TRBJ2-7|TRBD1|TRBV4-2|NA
TGTGCCAGCAGCCAAGGACAGGGGCAATGGGAGCAGTACTTC
CASSQGQGQWEQYF
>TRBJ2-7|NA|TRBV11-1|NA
TGTGCCAGCAGCTTAGAATATCTCCGCGAGCAGTACTTC
CASSLEYLREQYF
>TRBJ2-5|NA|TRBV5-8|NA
TGTGCCAGCAGCTTGAGGGGCCAGACCCAGTACTTC
CASSLRGQTQYF
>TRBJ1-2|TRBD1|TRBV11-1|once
TGTGCCAGCAGCCCGACAGGGGGCAGCTATGGCTACACCTTC
CASSPTGGSYGYTF
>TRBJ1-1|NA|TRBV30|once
TGTGCCGCCACGCGAGGGACTGAAGCTTTCTTT
CAATRGTEAFF
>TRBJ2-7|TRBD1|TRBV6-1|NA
TGTGCCAGCAGTGAAAACGGAGGGGGACAGGGATTCTACGAGCAGTACTTC
CASSENGGGQGFYEQYF
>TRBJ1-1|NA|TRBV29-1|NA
TGCAGCGGAGGGGGGGTGTGGGGCACTGAAGCTTTCTTT
CSGGGVWGTEAFF
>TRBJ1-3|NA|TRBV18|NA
TGTGCCAGCTCACCACCCAACTCCATGGACACCATATATTTT
CASSPPNSMDTIYF
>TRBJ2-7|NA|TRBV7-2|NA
TGTGCCAGCAGCCGGGACATCGGTTTCGGGGAGCAGTACTTC
CASSRDIGFGEQYF
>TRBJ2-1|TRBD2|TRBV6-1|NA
TGTGCCAGCATCATTCTAGCGGGGGGCCCCAATGAGCAGTTCTTC
CASIILAGGPNEQFF
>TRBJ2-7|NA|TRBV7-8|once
TGTGCCAGCAGCTTCCGGGATGGGAACTACGAGCAGTACTTC
CASSFRDGNYEQYF
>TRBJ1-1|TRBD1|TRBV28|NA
TGTGCCAGCAGTTTCCCGACAGGGGCGGGCACTGAAGCTTTCTTT
CASSFPTGAGTEAFF
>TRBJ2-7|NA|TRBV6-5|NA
TGTGCCAGCAGTCGCGGGCGGAGGAGGATCTACGAGCAGTACTTC
CASSRGRRRIYEQYF
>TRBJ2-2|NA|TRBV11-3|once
TGTGCCAGCGCCCAGGGGCGAAGCACCGGGGAGCTGTTTTTT
CASAQGRSTGELFF
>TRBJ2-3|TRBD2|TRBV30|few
TGTGCCTGGAGTACAAGGCGCGGGGGGGCGTGGACATATACGCAGTATTTT
CAWSTRRGGAWTYTQYF
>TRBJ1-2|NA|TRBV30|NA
TGTGCCTGGAACTTTAATAGTGGTCCCCATGGCTACACCTTC
CAWNFNSGPHGYTF
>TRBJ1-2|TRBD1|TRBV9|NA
TGTGCCAGCAGCGTAGGACAGGGGGCGTTCGGCTACACCTTC
CASSVGQGAFGYTF
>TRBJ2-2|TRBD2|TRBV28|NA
TGTGCCAGCAGTTTATTCGACGGCGGGGGGGCAGAAAAAACCGGGGAGCTGTTTTTT
CASSLFDGGGAEKTGELFF
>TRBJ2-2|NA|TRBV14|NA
TGTGCCAGCAGCCAGAGGACATCCACCGGGGAGCTGTTTTTT
CASSQRTSTGELFF
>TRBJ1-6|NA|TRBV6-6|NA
TGTGCCAGCAGACCCTCGGGCAGGGTGAGTTCACCCCTCCACTTT
CASRPSGRVSSPLHF
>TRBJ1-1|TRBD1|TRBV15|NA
TGTGCCACCAGCAAACCGACAGGGGAGAACACTGAAGCTTTCTTT
CATSKPTGENTEAFF